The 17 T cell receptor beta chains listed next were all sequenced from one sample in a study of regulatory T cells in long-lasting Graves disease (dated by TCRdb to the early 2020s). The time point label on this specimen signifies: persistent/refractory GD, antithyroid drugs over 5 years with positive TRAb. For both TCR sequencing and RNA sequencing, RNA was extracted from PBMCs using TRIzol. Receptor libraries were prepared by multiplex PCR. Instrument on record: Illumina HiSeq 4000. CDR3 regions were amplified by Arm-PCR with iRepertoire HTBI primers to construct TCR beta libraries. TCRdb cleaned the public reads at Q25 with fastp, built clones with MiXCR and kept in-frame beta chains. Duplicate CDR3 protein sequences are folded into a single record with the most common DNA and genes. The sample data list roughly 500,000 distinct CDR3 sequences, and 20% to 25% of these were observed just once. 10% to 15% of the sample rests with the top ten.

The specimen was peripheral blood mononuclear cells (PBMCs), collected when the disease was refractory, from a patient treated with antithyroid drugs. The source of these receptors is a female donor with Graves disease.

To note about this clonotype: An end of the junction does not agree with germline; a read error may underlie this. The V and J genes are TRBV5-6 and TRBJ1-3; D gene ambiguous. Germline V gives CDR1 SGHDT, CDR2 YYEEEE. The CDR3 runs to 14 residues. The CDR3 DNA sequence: TGTGCCAGCGGCTTGTATATTCAAGGAAACACCATATATTTT. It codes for CASGLYIQGNTIYF. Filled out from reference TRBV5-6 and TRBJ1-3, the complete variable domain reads DAGVTQSPTHLIKTRGQQVTLRCSPKSGHDTVSWYQQALGQGPQFIFQYYEEEERQRGNFPDRFSGHQFPNYSSELNVNALLLGDSALYLCASGLYIQGNTIYFGEGSWLTVV.

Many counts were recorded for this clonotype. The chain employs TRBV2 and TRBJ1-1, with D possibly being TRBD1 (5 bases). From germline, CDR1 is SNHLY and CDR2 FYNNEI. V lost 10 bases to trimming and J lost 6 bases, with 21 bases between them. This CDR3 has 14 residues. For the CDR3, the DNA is TGTGCCACCAGGGCCCGAGTTCCGATCGCTGAAGCTTTCTTT. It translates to CATRARVPIAEAFF. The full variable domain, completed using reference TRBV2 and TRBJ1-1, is EPEVTQTPSHQVTQMGQEVILRCVPISNHLYFYWYRQILGQKVEFLVSFYNNEISEKSEIFDDQFSVERPDGSNFTLKIRSTKLEDSAMYFCATRARVPIAEAFFGQGTRLTVV.

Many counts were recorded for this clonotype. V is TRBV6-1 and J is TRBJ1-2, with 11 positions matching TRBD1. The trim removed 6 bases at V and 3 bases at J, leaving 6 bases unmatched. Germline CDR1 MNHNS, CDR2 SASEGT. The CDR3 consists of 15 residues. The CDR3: CASSPPGQGDYGYTF. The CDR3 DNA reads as TGTGCCAGCAGCCCGCCGGGACAGGGGGACTATGGCTACACCTTC.

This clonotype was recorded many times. CDR3 residues: CSVGLAGGPGETQYF. The DNA of the CDR3 is TGCAGCGTTGGTCTAGCGGGAGGGCCGGGAGAGACCCAGTACTTC. The chain couples TRBV29-1 to TRBJ2-5, with 12 bases lining up with TRBD2. CDR1 SQVTM and CDR2 ANQGSEA come from the germline V gene. Unmatched junction bases numbered 7, after V lost 4 bases and J lost 4 bases. The CDR3 is made up of 15 amino acids.

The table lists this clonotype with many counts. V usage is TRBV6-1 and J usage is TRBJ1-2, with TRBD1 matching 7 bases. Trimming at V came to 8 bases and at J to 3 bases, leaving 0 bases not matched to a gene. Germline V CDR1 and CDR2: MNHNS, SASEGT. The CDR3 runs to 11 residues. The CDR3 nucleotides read TGTGCCAGCGACAGGGACTATGGCTACACCTTC. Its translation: CASDRDYGYTF.

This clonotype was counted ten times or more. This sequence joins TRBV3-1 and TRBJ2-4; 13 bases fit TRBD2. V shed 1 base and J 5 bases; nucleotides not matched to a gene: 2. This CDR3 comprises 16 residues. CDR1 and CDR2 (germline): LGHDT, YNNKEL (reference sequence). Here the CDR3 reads CASSQVGLAGENIQYF. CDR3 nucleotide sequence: TGTGCCAGCAGCCAAGTTGGACTAGCGGGGGAAAACATTCAGTACTTC. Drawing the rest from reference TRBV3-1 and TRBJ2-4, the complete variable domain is DTAVSQTPKYLVTQMGNDKSIKCEQNLGHDTMYWYKQDSKKFLKIMFSYNNKELIINETVPNRFSPKSPDKAHLNLHINSLELGDSAVYFCASSQVGLAGENIQYFGAGTRLSVL.

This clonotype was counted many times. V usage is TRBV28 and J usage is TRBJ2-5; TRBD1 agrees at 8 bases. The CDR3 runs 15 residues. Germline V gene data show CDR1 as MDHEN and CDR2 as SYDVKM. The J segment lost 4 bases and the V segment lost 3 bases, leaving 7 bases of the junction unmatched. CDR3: CASSFSQGAGETQYF. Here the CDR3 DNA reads TGTGCCAGCAGTTTCTCGCAGGGGGCTGGAGAGACCCAGTACTTC. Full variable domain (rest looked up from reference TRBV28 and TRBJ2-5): DVKVTQSSRYLVKRTGEKVFLECVQDMDHENMFWYRQDPGLGLRLIYFSYDVKMKEKGDIPEGYSVSREKKERFSLILESASTNQTSMYLCASSFSQGAGETQYFGPGTRLLVL.

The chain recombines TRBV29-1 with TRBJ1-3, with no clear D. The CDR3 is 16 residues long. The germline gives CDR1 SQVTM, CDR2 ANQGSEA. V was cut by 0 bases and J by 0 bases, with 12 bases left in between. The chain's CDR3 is CSVEDWRTDSGNTIYF. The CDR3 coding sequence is TGCAGCGTTGAAGATTGGCGCACCGACTCTGGAAACACCATATATTTT. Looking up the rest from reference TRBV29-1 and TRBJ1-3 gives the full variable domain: SAVISQKPSRDICQRGTSLTIQCQVDSQVTMMFWYRQQPGQSLTLIATANQGSEATYESGFVIDKFPISRPNLTFSTLTVSNMSPEDSSIYLCSVEDWRTDSGNTIYFGEGSWLTVV.

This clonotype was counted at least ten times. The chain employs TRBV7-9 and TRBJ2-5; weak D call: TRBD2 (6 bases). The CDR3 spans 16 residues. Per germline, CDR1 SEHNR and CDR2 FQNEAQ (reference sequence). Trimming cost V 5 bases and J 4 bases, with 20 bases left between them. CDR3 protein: CASSGGDAQRRETQYF. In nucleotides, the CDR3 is TGTGCCAGCAGCGGAGGGGACGCTCAAAGGAGAGAGACCCAGTACTTC.

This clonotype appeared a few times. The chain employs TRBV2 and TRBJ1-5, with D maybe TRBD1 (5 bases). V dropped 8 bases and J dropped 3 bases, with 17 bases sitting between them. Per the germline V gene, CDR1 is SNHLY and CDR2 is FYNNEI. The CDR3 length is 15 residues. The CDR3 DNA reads TGTGCCAGCGGGGAGGAGGGGCCCATCAATCAGCCCCAGCATTTT. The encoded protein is CASGEEGPINQPQHF.

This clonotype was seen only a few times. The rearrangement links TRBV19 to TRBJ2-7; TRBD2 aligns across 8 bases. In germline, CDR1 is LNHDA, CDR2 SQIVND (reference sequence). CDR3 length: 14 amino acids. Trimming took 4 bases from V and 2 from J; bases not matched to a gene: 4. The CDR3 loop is CASSRAGVTYEQYF. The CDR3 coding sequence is TGTGCCAGTAGTAGAGCGGGAGTTACCTACGAGCAGTACTTC.

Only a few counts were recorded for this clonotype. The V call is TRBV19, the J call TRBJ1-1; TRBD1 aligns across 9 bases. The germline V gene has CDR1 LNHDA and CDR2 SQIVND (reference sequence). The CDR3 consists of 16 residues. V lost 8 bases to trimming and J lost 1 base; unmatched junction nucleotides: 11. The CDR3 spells CASGVGTGNTNTEAFF. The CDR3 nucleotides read TGTGCCAGTGGCGTGGGGACAGGGAATACGAACACTGAAGCTTTCTTT.

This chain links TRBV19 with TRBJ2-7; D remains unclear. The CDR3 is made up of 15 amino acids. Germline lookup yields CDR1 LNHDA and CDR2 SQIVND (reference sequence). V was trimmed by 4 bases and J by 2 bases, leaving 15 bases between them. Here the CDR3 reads CASSTPDGRAYEQYF. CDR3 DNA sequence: TGTGCCAGTAGTACCCCCGACGGTAGAGCCTACGAGCAGTACTTC.

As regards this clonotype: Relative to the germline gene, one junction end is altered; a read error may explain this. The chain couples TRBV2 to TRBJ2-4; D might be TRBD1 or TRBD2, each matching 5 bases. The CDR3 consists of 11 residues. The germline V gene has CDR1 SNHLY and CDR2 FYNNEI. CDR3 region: CASSPSEGRFF. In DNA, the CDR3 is TGTGCCAGCAGCCCCAGCGAGGGGCGGTTCTTC.

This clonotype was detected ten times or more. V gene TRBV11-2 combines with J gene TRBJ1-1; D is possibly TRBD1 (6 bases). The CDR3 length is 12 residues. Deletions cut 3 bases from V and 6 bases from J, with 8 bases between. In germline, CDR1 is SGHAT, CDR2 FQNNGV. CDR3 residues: CASSLTGPEAFF. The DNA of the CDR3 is TGTGCCAGCAGCTTGACAGGTCCTGAAGCTTTCTTT.

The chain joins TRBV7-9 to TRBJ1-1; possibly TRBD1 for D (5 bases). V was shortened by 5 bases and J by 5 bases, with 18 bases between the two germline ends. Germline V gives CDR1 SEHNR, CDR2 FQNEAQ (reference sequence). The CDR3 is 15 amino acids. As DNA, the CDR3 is TGTGCCAGCAGCCCTCGACAGTCCCAAGGAACTGAAGCTTTCTTT. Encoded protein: CASSPRQSQGTEAFF. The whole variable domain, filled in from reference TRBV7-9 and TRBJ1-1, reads DTGVSQNPRHKITKRGQNVTFRCDPISEHNRLYWYRQTLGQGPEFLTYFQNEAQLEKSRLLSDRFSAERPKGSFSTLEIQRTEQGDSAMYLCASSPRQSQGTEAFFGQGTRLTVV.

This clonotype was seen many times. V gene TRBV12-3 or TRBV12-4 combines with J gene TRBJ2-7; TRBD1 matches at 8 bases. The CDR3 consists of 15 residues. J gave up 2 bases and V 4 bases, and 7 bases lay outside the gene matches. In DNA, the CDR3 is TGTGCCAGCAGTTCCCCCGGGACAGGTACCTACGAGCAGTACTTC. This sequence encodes CASSSPGTGTYEQYF.